These 3 T cell receptor beta chains share one sample of origin, sequenced in a study of cytomegalovirus exposure and HLA in healthy donors. The PCR was carried out with 60 Vbeta primers and 13 Jbeta primers. Method: immunoSEQ multiplex PCR; TCRdb's copy keeps in-frame clones and lacks some. The sample shows some 140,000 clones, over 65% of them seen only once. The sample consisted of PBMCs. The receptors come from a female donor in good health and CMV-seropositive.

This clone was picked up a small number of times. The chain links TRBV29-1 to TRBJ1-2; tentative D call: TRBD1 (6 bases). V was pared by 6 bases and J by 1 base, with 15 bases between. CDR1 is SQVTM and CDR2 is ANQGSEA in the germline V gene. The CDR3 totals 14 residues. In DNA, the CDR3 is TGCAGCGTGGGAGACAGGCCTAATAACTATGGCTACACCTTC. Translating it yields CSVGDRPNNYGYTF. The full variable domain, its missing parts supplied by reference TRBV29-1 and TRBJ1-2, is SAVISQKPSRDICQRGTSLTIQCQVDSQVTMMFWYRQQPGQSLTLIATANQGSEATYESGFVIDKFPISRPNLTFSTLTVSNMSPEDSSIYLCSVGDRPNNYGYTFGSGTRLTVV.

The chain employs TRBV30 and TRBJ1-2, with 11 nucleotides matching TRBD1. The germline gives CDR1 GTSNPN, CDR2 SVGIG (reference sequence). The V and J ends lost 1 base and 3 bases, in that order; junction bases with no gene match: 1. The CDR3 consists of 14 residues. The CDR3 nucleotides are TGTGCCTGGAGTGCGGACAGGGGGCACTATGGCTACACCTTC. It specifies CAWSADRGHYGYTF.

This sequence joins TRBV18 and TRBJ2-7, with D possibly being TRBD2 (6 bases). This CDR3 spans 13 amino acids. V lost 6 bases and J 7 bases, leaving 16 bases between the germline ends. Germline CDR1 is KGHSH and CDR2 is LQKENI. Written as DNA, the CDR3 is TGTGCCAGCTCGGGGGACTCGGAGGAGGAGCAGTACTTC. Its translation: CASSGDSEEEQYF.